A single sample is the source of the 16 T cell receptor beta chains below, sequenced in a study of OX40 agonist ivuxolimab in advanced cancers. Data came from immunoSEQ multiplex PCR; TCRdb stores just in-frame clones and leaves some out. The table lists tens of thousands of clones, 70% to 90% of them singletons, with approximately 1% in the top ten. The starting material was CD4+ or CD8+ T cells sorted from blood, obtained in a trial of the OX40 agonist ivuxolimab. The receptors were gathered from an adult with an advanced solid tumor such as melanoma, head and neck, liver or kidney cancer.

The chain links TRBV11-2 to TRBJ2-7; D is uncertain. Germline CDR1 SGHAT, CDR2 FQNNGV. There are 11 residues in the CDR3. Trimming removed 5 bases from V and 7 bases from J, with 9 bases in between. The CDR3 loop is CASSQTPEQYF. CDR3 coding DNA: TGTGCCAGCAGCCAAACCCCAGAGCAGTACTTC. The full variable domain, completed using reference TRBV11-2 and TRBJ2-7, is EAGVAQSPRYKIIEKRQSVAFWCNPISGHATLYWYQQILGQGPKLLIQFQNNGVVDDSQLPKDRFSAERLKGVDSTLKIQPAKLEDSAVYLCASSQTPEQYFGPGTRLTVT.

By its share, this clone is medium-sized. Distinct nucleotide sequences in the sample also encode this CDR3. The chain combines TRBV2 with TRBJ2-3; 7 bases agree with TRBD2. The germline CDR1 and CDR2 sequences are SNHLY and FYNNEI. CDR3 length: 13 residues. V gave up 8 bases and J gave up 5 bases; unmatched junction bases: 7. The CDR3 coding sequence is TGTGCCAGCTCGCGGGAGAACGGAGATACGCAGTATTTT. Protein: CASSRENGDTQYF.

This clone has a single count. The chain combines TRBV9 with TRBJ1-3; possibly TRBD1 for D (5 bases). Germline V gene sequence: CDR1 SGDLS, CDR2 YYNGEE. This CDR3 comprises 16 residues. V lost 3 bases and J 0 bases, leaving 13 bases between the germline ends. CDR3 sequence reads: CASSERGQYSGNTIYF. CDR3 DNA sequence: TGTGCCAGCAGCGAACGAGGACAATACTCTGGAAACACCATATATTTT.

A remark on this clone: The junction departs from germline at one end; a sequencing error may be responsible. The chain employs TRBV19 and TRBJ2-7; possible D gene TRBD1, 6 bases. The CDR3 runs 14 residues. The germline gives CDR1 LNHDA, CDR2 SQIVND (reference sequence). The CDR3 sequence is CASTSGTPSYEQYF. The CDR3 nucleotides read TGTGCAAGTACGTCGGGGACACCCTCCTACGAGCAGTACTTC.

The CDR3 DNA is TGTGCCAGCAGTCTCGTTGGGGCCAACGTCCTGACTTTC. Translation gives CASSLVGANVLTF. The V call is TRBV7-9, the J call TRBJ2-6, with D uncertain. The CDR3 covers 13 residues. The V and J ends lost 6 bases and 3 bases respectively, with 6 bases between them. Germline V gives CDR1 SEHNR, CDR2 FQNEAQ (reference sequence).

V gene TRBV7-8 combines with J gene TRBJ2-7; maybe TRBD1 (6 bases). This CDR3 contains 14 residues. The ends were cut back, 5 bases at V and 0 bases at J, with 11 bases in the middle. From germline, CDR1 is SGHVS and CDR2 FQNEAQ. CDR3 sequence: CASSPTGGSYEQYF. DNA for the CDR3: TGTGCCAGCAGCCCGACAGGAGGCTCCTACGAGCAGTACTTC.

The V call is TRBV6-5, the J call TRBJ2-1; a weak D match, TRBD1 (5 bases). Germline V gene data show CDR1 as MNHEY and CDR2 as SVGAGI. The CDR3 covers 14 residues. The V gene lost 4 bases and the J gene lost 5 bases, with 12 bases spanning the gap. The CDR3 nucleotides are TGTGCCAGCAGTTTACAGGAGAGGCACAATGAGCAGTTCTTC. It encodes CASSLQERHNEQFF.

The V and J genes are TRBV11-1 and TRBJ2-2, with 8 nucleotides matching TRBD1. Germline CDR1 SGHAT, CDR2 FQDESV (reference sequence). The CDR3 has 14 amino acids. V shed 3 bases and J 5 bases; nucleotides not matched to a gene: 2. The CDR3 coding sequence is TGTGCCAGCAGCTTCGACAGGGGTACCGGGGAGCTGTTTTTT. Residues: CASSFDRGTGELFF.

The rearrangement joins TRBV15 to TRBJ1-1; 8 bases agree with TRBD1. J gave up 12 bases and V 0 bases, and 9 bases lay outside the gene matches. Germline assignment: CDR1 LNHNV and CDR2 YYDKDF (reference sequence). The CDR3 runs to 14 residues. For the CDR3, the DNA is TGTGCCACCAGCAGAGATCGCGGACAGGGTTCCTCTTTCTTT. This codes for CATSRDRGQGSSFF.

J is TRBJ2-3 and V is TRBV7-2; TRBD2 agrees at 7 bases. This CDR3 has 14 amino acids. Trimming cost V 6 bases and J 2 bases; bases outside gene matches: 5. Germline lookup yields CDR1 SGHTA and CDR2 FQGNSA. The CDR3 here is CASREGTTTDTQYF. DNA of the CDR3: TGTGCCAGCAGGGAAGGGACTACCACAGATACGCAGTATTTT.

The chain joins TRBV19 to TRBJ2-1, with 11 nucleotides matching TRBD2. Trimming removed 3 bases from V and 8 bases from J; junction bases left unmatched: 6. The CDR3 contains 15 residues. Germline CDR1 reads LNHDA; CDR2 reads SQIVND (reference sequence). CDR3 nucleotides: TGTGCCAGTAGTATTAGCGGGAGGGCCGGAGATGAGCAGTTCTTC. It yields the protein CASSISGRAGDEQFF. The whole variable domain, filled in from reference TRBV19 and TRBJ2-1, reads DGGITQSPKYLFRKEGQNVTLSCEQNLNHDAMYWYRQDPGQGLRLIYYSQIVNDFQKGDIAEGYSVSREKKESFPLTVTSAQKNPTAFYLCASSISGRAGDEQFFGPGTRLTVL.

This clone has only one observation. The chain uses TRBV18 and TRBJ2-1; maybe TRBD1 (5 bases). V was pared by 8 bases and J by 5 bases, with 13 bases between. The CDR3 spans 13 residues. The germline CDR1 and CDR2 sequences are KGHSH and LQKENI. The CDR3 protein is CASQRQGDNEQFF. For the CDR3, the DNA is TGTGCCAGCCAGAGGCAGGGTGACAATGAGCAGTTCTTC.

The rearrangement joins TRBV7-8 to TRBJ1-4; TRBD1 might be the D (6 bases). The CDR3 extends over 15 amino acids. V was trimmed by 5 bases and J by 7 bases, leaving 17 bases between them. CDR1 is SGHVS and CDR2 is FQNEAQ in the germline V gene. CDR3 sequence: CASSPTTGEGEKLFF. CDR3 bases: TGTGCCAGCAGCCCCACGACAGGTGAGGGTGAAAAACTGTTTTTT.

The chain combines TRBV7-3 with TRBJ2-3, with a weak D call TRBD2 (7 bases). Germline V gene sequence: CDR1 SGHTA, CDR2 FQGTGA. CDR3 size: 15 residues. Between the trimmed V and J ends, which lost 6 bases and 4 bases, there was a span of 17 bases. The CDR3 spells CASRRGTGGADTQYF. The DNA of the CDR3 is TGTGCCAGCAGGAGGGGGACGGGAGGAGCAGATACGCAGTATTTT.

This chain joins TRBV7-8 and TRBJ2-1; weak D call: TRBD2 (6 bases). The germline gives CDR1 SGHVS, CDR2 FQNEAQ. V was pared by 5 bases and J by 9 bases, with 14 bases between. CDR3 size: 13 residues. The chain's CDR3 is CASSPERVREQFF. For the CDR3, the DNA is TGTGCCAGCAGCCCTGAGCGGGTTCGTGAGCAGTTCTTC.

The J gene is TRBJ2-3, the V gene TRBV6-5; 14 bases agree with TRBD2. Germline V gene data show CDR1 as MNHEY and CDR2 as SVGAGI. The CDR3 extends over 14 amino acids. The V segment lost 5 bases and the J segment 6 bases; nucleotides outside the gene matches: 1. In nucleotides, the CDR3 is TGTGCCAGCAGTAGACTAGCGGGAGGGGATACGCAGTATTTT. This codes for CASSRLAGGDTQYF.